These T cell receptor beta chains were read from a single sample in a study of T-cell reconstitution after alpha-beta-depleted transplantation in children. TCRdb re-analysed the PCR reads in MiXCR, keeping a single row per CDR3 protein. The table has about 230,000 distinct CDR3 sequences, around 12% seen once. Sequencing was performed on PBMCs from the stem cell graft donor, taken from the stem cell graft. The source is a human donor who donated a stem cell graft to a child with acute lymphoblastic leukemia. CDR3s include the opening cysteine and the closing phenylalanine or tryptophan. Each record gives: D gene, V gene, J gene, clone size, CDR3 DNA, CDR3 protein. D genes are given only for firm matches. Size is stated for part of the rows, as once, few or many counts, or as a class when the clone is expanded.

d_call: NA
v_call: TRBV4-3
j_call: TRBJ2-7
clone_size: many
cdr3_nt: TGCGCCAGCAGCCAAGATAGGGCCCAGGGGTCCTACGAGCAGTACTTC
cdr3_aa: CASSQDRAQGSYEQYF

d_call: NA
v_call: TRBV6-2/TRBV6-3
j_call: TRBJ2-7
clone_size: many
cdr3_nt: TGTGCCAGCAGTTTATTCGGACAGACCTACGAGCAGTACTTC
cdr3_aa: CASSLFGQTYEQYF

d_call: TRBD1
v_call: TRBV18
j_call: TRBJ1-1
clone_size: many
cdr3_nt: TGTGCCAGCTCAGCGGACAGGGATACTGAAGCTTTCTTT
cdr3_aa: CASSADRDTEAFF

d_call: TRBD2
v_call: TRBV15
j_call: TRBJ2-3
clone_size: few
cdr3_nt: TGTGCCACCAGCGTGGGACTGAGCGGGGCAGATACGCAGTATTTT
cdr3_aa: CATSVGLSGADTQYF

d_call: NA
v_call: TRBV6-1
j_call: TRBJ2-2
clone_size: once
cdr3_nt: TGTGCCAGCAGGTTTGACCCATCGTTTGGCGGGGAGCTGTTTTTT
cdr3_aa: CASRFDPSFGGELFF

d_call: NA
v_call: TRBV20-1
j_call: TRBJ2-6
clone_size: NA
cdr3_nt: TGCAGTGCCGTCGCTGGGGCCAACGTCCTGACTTTC
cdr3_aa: CSAVAGANVLTF

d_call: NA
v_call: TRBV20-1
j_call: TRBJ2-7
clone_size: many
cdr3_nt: TGCAGTGCTAGAGCAAGGACACTTACCTACGAGCAGTACTTC
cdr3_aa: CSARARTLTYEQYF

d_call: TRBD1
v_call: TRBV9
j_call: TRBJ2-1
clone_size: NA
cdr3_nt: TGTGCCAGCACGGGACAGGGGGACTACAATGAGCAGTTCTTC
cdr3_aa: CASTGQGDYNEQFF

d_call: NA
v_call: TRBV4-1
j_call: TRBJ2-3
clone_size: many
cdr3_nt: TGCGCCAGCAGCCAAGATGGGGCACCGGGAGATACGCAGTATTTT
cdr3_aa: CASSQDGAPGDTQYF

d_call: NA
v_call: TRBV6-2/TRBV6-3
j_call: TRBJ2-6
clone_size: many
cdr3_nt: TGTGCCAGTGTCCCCTCGGGCTCTGGGGCCAACGTCCTGACTTTC
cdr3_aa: CASVPSGSGANVLTF

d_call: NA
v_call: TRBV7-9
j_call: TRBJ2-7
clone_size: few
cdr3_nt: TGTGCCAGCAGCTCGGCCAGACAGACCCTCGGCTACGAGCAGTACTTC
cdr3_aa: CASSSARQTLGYEQYF

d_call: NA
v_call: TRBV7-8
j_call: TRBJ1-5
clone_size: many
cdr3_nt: TGTGCCAGCAGCTTAGGAACAGGCTATCAGCCCCAGCATTTT
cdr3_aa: CASSLGTGYQPQHF

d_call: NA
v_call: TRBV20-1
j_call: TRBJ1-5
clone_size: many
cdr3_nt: TGCAGTGCTAGGCCCCCCGGTCCTTCCAATCAGCCCCAGCATTTT
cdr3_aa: CSARPPGPSNQPQHF

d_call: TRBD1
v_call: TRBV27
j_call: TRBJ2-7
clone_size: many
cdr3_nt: TGTGCCAGCAGTTTAAATCCGACAGGGTCCTACGAGCAGTACTTC
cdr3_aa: CASSLNPTGSYEQYF